The sequence of this T cell receptor beta chain was determined in a study of T cells in Graves' hyperthyroidism and ophthalmopathy. Using RNA transcripts as the source, TCR beta CDR3 regions were amplified. The HTBI primer set was used in a first-round RT-PCR of the TCR CDR3. In TCRdb, the multiplex PCR reads were re-called with MiXCR into one record per CDR3 protein. The table has roughly 570,000 distinct CDR3 sequences, approximately 44% seen once. This clonotype was seen just once. The length of the CDR3 is 13 residues. The V gene's germline CDR1 is SQVTM and CDR2 ANQGSEA. With V trimmed by 8 bases and J by 2 bases, 8 bases remained unmatched. The study enrolled patients aged 18 to 65 with newly diagnosed hyperthyroidism of under 2 months' duration.

This TCR was sampled from a young woman with Graves' hyperthyroidism. Source material: peripheral blood or thyroid tissue (not recorded which). The chain recombines TRBV29-1 with TRBJ2-5; 7 bases align to TRBD2. CDR3 amino acids: CSLGTTPQETQYF. The DNA of the CDR3 is TGCAGCTTAGGGACTACGCCTCAAGAGACCCAGTACTTC.